This T cell receptor (beta chain) was identified in a study of blood T cell repertoires in COVID-19. TCRdb's table, derived via immunoSEQ multiplex PCR, lists solely in-frame clones and lacks some. The profile shows 110,000 or so clones, around 81% of them singletons. The CDR3 is 16 residues long. Germline CDR1 SGHNT, CDR2 YYREEE (reference sequence). J was trimmed by 4 bases and V by 0 bases; bases with no gene match: 3. The sequence was obtained from a woman in her 70s with acute or convalescent COVID-19. Sample: peripheral blood. J is TRBJ2-3 and V is TRBV5-4; 12 positions agree with TRBD2. DNA of the CDR3: TGTGCCAGCAGCTTGGGGACTAGCGGGAACCCAGATACGCAGTATTTT. Encoded protein: CASSLGTSGNPDTQYF.